These 32 T cell receptor beta chains share one sample of origin, sequenced in a study of T-cell reconstitution after alpha-beta-depleted transplantation in children. Molecular barcoding with unique molecular identifiers was used for the TCRbeta library. A single record per CDR3 protein comes from TCRdb applying MiXCR to the PCR reads. The table lists just over 70,000 distinct CDR3 sequences, 7.3% of them singletons. The sequences come from PBMCs from the stem cell graft donor, collected from the stem cell graft. These TCRs come from a human donor who donated a stem cell graft to a child with acute lymphoblastic leukemia.

This clonotype occurred many times. The V and J genes are TRBV2 and TRBJ2-3, with D perhaps matching TRBD2 (8 bases). The CDR3 totals 16 residues. Germline V gene sequence: CDR1 SNHLY, CDR2 FYNNEI. V was cut by 8 bases and J by 0 bases, with 18 bases left in between. The CDR3 sequence: CASPSREGASTDTQYF. CDR3 nucleotides: TGTGCCAGCCCATCCCGGGAGGGGGCTAGCACAGATACGCAGTATTTT.

This clonotype has a count of ten or more. The genes are TRBV9 and TRBJ1-2; unclear D gene. The CDR3 is 10 amino acids. Germline lookup yields CDR1 SGDLS and CDR2 YYNGEE. The ends were cut back, 3 bases at V and 7 bases at J, with 4 bases in the middle. The DNA for the CDR3 is TGTGCCAGCAGCGGTGGTGGCTACACCTTC. This encodes CASSGGGYTF.

This clonotype appeared many times. The rearrangement links TRBV9 to TRBJ1-2, with D possibly matching TRBD1 (6 bases). The germline V and J ends were trimmed by 3 bases and 6 bases, with 15 bases remaining between them. Germline lookup yields CDR1 SGDLS and CDR2 YYNGEE. The CDR3 has 14 residues. The CDR3 reads CASSADSRLNGYTF. CDR3 bases: TGTGCCAGCAGCGCGGACAGCCGTCTTAATGGCTACACCTTC.

Note on this clonotype: A read error may be the cause here, since a much bigger clone is one base away. The chain is built from TRBV7-9 and TRBJ1-1, with TRBD1 matching 8 bases. Germline V CDR1 and CDR2: SEHNR, FQNEAQ (reference sequence). Germline trimming cut 4 bases from V and 0 bases from J; bases unmatched to any gene: 1. There are 14 residues in the CDR3. In DNA, the CDR3 is TGTGCCAGCAGCTGGACAGGGCTGAACACTGAAGCTTTCTTT. As protein: CASSWTGLNTEAFF. The entire variable domain, with the rest obtained from reference TRBV7-9 and TRBJ1-1, is as follows: DTGVSQNPRHKITKRGQNVTFRCDPISEHNRLYWYRQTLGQGPEFLTYFQNEAQLEKSRLLSDRFSAERPKGSFSTLEIQRTEQGDSAMYLCASSWTGLNTEAFFGQGTRLTVV.

This clonotype was seen ten or more times. This chain links TRBV6-4 with TRBJ2-3; tentative D call: TRBD2 (5 bases). The germline V gene encodes CDR1 MRHNA and CDR2 SNTAGT. The V end lost 3 bases, the J end lost 2 bases, and 12 bases lay between the germline ends. This CDR3 contains 15 residues. The CDR3 is CASSEDSGTTDTQYF. The CDR3 DNA reads TGTGCCAGCAGTGAAGATTCGGGAACCACAGATACGCAGTATTTT.

This clonotype was observed many times. The chain has TRBV3-1 and TRBJ2-1; D is uncertain. The germline CDR1 and CDR2 sequences are LGHDT and YNNKEL (reference sequence). Deletions cut 3 bases from V and 0 bases from J, with 18 bases between. There are 18 residues in the CDR3. As DNA, the CDR3 is TGTGCCAGCAGCCAGGCTACTCCACTGAACTACTCCTACAATGAGCAGTTCTTC. Protein sequence: CASSQATPLNYSYNEQFF.

The sample holds a few counts of this clonotype. The chain joins TRBV7-2 to TRBJ2-2; D is unresolved. V was trimmed by 2 bases and J by 5 bases, leaving 6 bases between them. The CDR3 spans 13 residues. Germline values: CDR1 SGHTA, CDR2 FQGNSA. As DNA, the CDR3 is TGTGCCAGCAGCTTAAGTCAGACCGGGGAGCTGTTTTTT. This gives the protein CASSLSQTGELFF.

This clonotype was picked up many times. An end of the junction does not agree with germline; a read error may underlie this. This rearrangement joins TRBV7-2 to TRBJ1-2; D ambiguous. CDR3 length: 11 residues. Per the germline V gene, CDR1 is SGHTA and CDR2 is FQGNSA. The CDR3 DNA follows: TGTGCCAGCAGCCCCGAGAGAGTGTGGCACTTC. This codes for CASSPERVWHF.

In this sample, this clonotype turned up a few times. V usage is TRBV29-1 and J usage is TRBJ2-1; 10 bases line up with TRBD1. V shed 2 bases and J 0 bases; nucleotides not matched to a gene: 4. Germline V gene data show CDR1 as SQVTM and CDR2 as ANQGSEA. This CDR3 region has 16 residues. Here the CDR3 reads CSVETGQGHSYNEQFF. DNA of the CDR3: TGCAGCGTTGAAACGGGACAGGGGCACTCCTACAATGAGCAGTTCTTC.

The chain links TRBV28 to TRBJ2-3; 9 positions match TRBD1. V shed 3 bases and J 4 bases; nucleotides not matched to a gene: 11. This CDR3 has 17 amino acids. Germline V gives CDR1 MDHEN, CDR2 SYDVKM. Written as DNA, the CDR3 is TGTGCCAGCAGTTTGGGATACGGGACAGGGTTAGCAGATACGCAGTATTTT. As protein: CASSLGYGTGLADTQYF.

This clonotype was observed a handful of times. The chain couples TRBV7-2 to TRBJ2-5; 8 bases agree with TRBD2. Looked up from germline, CDR1 is SGHTA and CDR2 is FQGNSA. The junction had 9 bases not matched to a gene; V was cut back by 5 bases and J by 4 bases. The CDR3 spans 15 residues. The CDR3 loop is CASSVSSGAGETQYF. The CDR3 bases are TGTGCCAGCAGCGTTAGTAGCGGGGCGGGAGAGACCCAGTACTTC.

In its sample, this clonotype was seen many times. The chain uses TRBV7-3 and TRBJ2-1; 8 bases align to TRBD2. Germline V gene sequence: CDR1 SGHTA, CDR2 FQGTGA. The CDR3 runs to 15 residues. J was trimmed by 6 bases and V by 2 bases; bases with no gene match: 6. CDR3 protein: CASSLSWTSFNEQFF. In nucleotides, the CDR3 is TGTGCCAGCAGCTTATCTTGGACTAGCTTCAATGAGCAGTTCTTC.

This clonotype was recorded at least ten times. This chain uses TRBV4-2 with TRBJ2-1; the D is unclear. V was trimmed by 0 bases and J by 8 bases, leaving 11 bases between them. The CDR3 is 14 amino acids. Germline V gives CDR1 LGHNA, CDR2 YNFKEQ. CDR3 loop: CASSQDIKGYEQFF. CDR3 coding DNA: TGTGCCAGCAGCCAAGATATAAAGGGATATGAGCAGTTCTTC.

In this sample, this clonotype turned up many times. J is TRBJ1-5 and V is TRBV12-3 or TRBV12-4, with D hard to call. The V gene lost 6 bases and the J gene lost 5 bases, with 14 bases spanning the gap. This CDR3 has 14 residues. The CDR3 spells CASRRDGFYQPQHF. In DNA, the CDR3 is TGTGCCAGCAGACGAGACGGGTTCTATCAGCCCCAGCATTTT.

This clonotype was detected ten times or more. V is TRBV20-1 and J is TRBJ2-5; possibly TRBD1 or TRBD2 for D (6 bases each). The CDR3 consists of 15 residues. From germline, CDR1 is DFQATT and CDR2 SNEGSKA (reference sequence). Trimming took 6 bases from V and 4 from J, leaving 21 bases between them. The chain's CDR3 is CSAPQLRGPRETQYF. CDR3 nucleotides: TGCAGTGCCCCGCAGCTACGGGGGCCGAGAGAGACCCAGTACTTC.

This clonotype was seen ten or more times. This chain connects TRBV12-3 or TRBV12-4 to TRBJ2-5; D call uncertain. This CDR3 comprises 13 residues. V was shortened by 6 bases and J by 5 bases, with 13 bases between the two germline ends. CDR3 residues: CASSPLQQETQYF. The DNA for the CDR3 is TGTGCCAGCAGCCCCTTACAACAGGAGACCCAGTACTTC.

This rearrangement joins TRBV19 to TRBJ1-1; D gene uncertain. V lost 6 bases and J 1 base, leaving 12 bases between the germline ends. The CDR3 contains 14 residues. Per germline, CDR1 LNHDA and CDR2 SQIVND (reference sequence). DNA for the CDR3: TGTGCCAGTAGAATGGGCACCGCGAACACTGAAGCTTTCTTT. Protein sequence: CASRMGTANTEAFF. Variable domain in full (rest from reference TRBV19 and TRBJ1-1): DGGITQSPKYLFRKEGQNVTLSCEQNLNHDAMYWYRQDPGQGLRLIYYSQIVNDFQKGDIAEGYSVSREKKESFPLTVTSAQKNPTAFYLCASRMGTANTEAFFGQGTRLTVV.

This clonotype was seen many times. V and J are TRBV10-3 and TRBJ1-1; D remains ambiguous. Germline CDR1 is ENHRY and CDR2 is SYGVKD. V lost 5 bases to trimming and J lost 1 base, with 11 bases between them. The CDR3 is 14 amino acids. In DNA form, the CDR3 reads TGTGCCATCAGTCCCCTGGACCCGAACACTGAAGCTTTCTTT. Protein product: CAISPLDPNTEAFF.

This clonotype has ten or more counts. V gene TRBV6-2 or TRBV6-3 combines with J gene TRBJ2-3; 7 bases are a match to TRBD2. This CDR3 comprises 15 residues. Germline lookup yields CDR1 MNHEY and CDR2 SVGEGT. V was pared by 1 base and J by 2 bases, with 3 bases of the junction left unmatched. Here the CDR3 reads CASSYLAGVTDTQYF. The CDR3 nucleotides read TGTGCCAGCAGTTACTTGGCGGGGGTCACAGATACGCAGTATTTT.

This clonotype came up a few times. The chain employs TRBV18 and TRBJ2-1; the D gene is possibly TRBD2 (5 bases). This CDR3 is built from 14 residues. The germline V and J ends were trimmed by 9 bases and 4 bases, with 16 bases remaining between them. CDR1 is KGHSH, CDR2 LQKENI, per germline. CDR3: CASSSEDGYNEQFF. In DNA, the CDR3 is TGTGCCAGTTCCTCGGAGGATGGTTACAATGAGCAGTTCTTC.

The gene calls are TRBV20-1 and TRBJ1-1, with D uncertain. Trimming took 3 bases from V and 3 from J, leaving 11 bases between them. Germline-derived CDR1 and CDR2 are DFQATT and SNEGSKA (reference sequence). CDR3 length: 13 amino acids. The CDR3 reads CSARGSVDTEAFF. The DNA for the CDR3 is TGCAGTGCTAGGGGATCAGTGGACACTGAAGCTTTCTTT.

V is TRBV20-1 and J is TRBJ1-2; 8 bases are shared with TRBD1. The CDR3 length is 12 residues. The germline gives CDR1 DFQATT, CDR2 SNEGSKA (reference sequence). The trim removed 5 bases at V and 7 bases at J, leaving 6 bases unmatched. The CDR3 DNA reads as TGCAGTGCTTGGACAGGGAAAAGTGGCTACACCTTC. Translating gives CSAWTGKSGYTF.

The chain carries TRBV13 and TRBJ2-1; D is ambiguous. V was pared by 5 bases and J by 5 bases, with 7 bases between. The CDR3 is 12 residues long. In germline, CDR1 is PRHDT, CDR2 FYEKMQ (reference sequence). The DNA of the CDR3 is TGTGCCAGCAGCCAGAACGACAATGAGCAGTTCTTC. Amino acid sequence: CASSQNDNEQFF.

This clonotype showed up just a few times. J is TRBJ1-1 and V is TRBV3-1; D possibly corresponds to TRBD1 (5 bases). Per germline, CDR1 LGHDT and CDR2 YNNKEL (reference sequence). Trimming removed 1 base from V and 6 bases from J, with 12 bases in between. This CDR3 comprises 14 residues. CDR3 protein: CASSQVSGYAEAFF. DNA of the CDR3: TGTGCCAGCAGCCAAGTTTCAGGGTATGCTGAAGCTTTCTTT.

Ten or more counts support this clonotype. V is TRBV7-9 and J is TRBJ2-7; no clear D. CDR1 is SEHNR, CDR2 FQNEAQ, per germline (reference sequence). The CDR3 has 12 residues. V lost 1 base, J lost 6 bases, and 7 bases lay in between. CDR3 loop: CASSLDWREQYF. The CDR3 nucleotides read TGTGCCAGCAGCTTAGATTGGCGCGAGCAGTACTTC.

This clonotype came up many times. The gene calls are TRBV10-3 and TRBJ2-7, with D possibly being TRBD1 or TRBD2 (5 bases each). Trimming stripped 11 bases from V and 0 bases from J, with 17 bases between. The V gene's germline CDR1 is ENHRY and CDR2 SYGVKD. The CDR3 has 14 amino acids. For the CDR3, the DNA is TGTGCCCTCCGGGGAGAGGGGCCCTCCTACGAGCAGTACTTC. This encodes CALRGEGPSYEQYF.

This clonotype was picked up many times. V usage is TRBV28 and J usage is TRBJ2-1; D remains unclear. V was cut by 6 bases and J by 7 bases, with 10 bases left in between. Germline loops: CDR1 MDHEN, CDR2 SYDVKM. The CDR3 has 12 residues. CDR3 residues: CASSTQWNEQFF. DNA of the CDR3: TGTGCCAGCAGCACGCAGTGGAATGAGCAGTTCTTC.

The sample holds many counts of this clonotype. The J gene is TRBJ1-1, the V gene TRBV5-1, with a weak D call TRBD1 (5 bases). V gave up 3 bases and J gave up 4 bases, with 13 bases separating them. CDR1 is SGHRS, CDR2 YFSETQ, per germline. The CDR3 is 14 residues long. CDR3 coding DNA: TGCGCCAGCAGCTCACAGGTAGGAGGCACTGAAGCTTTCTTT. Its protein product is CASSSQVGGTEAFF.

This clonotype has only a few counts. The CDR3 bases are TGTGCCACCAGTGCCGGGGTAGGCAATCAGCCCCAGCATTTT. Translated, it gives CATSAGVGNQPQHF. This chain connects TRBV24-1 to TRBJ1-5, with D unresolved. The V gene lost 5 bases and the J gene lost 2 bases, with 9 bases spanning the gap. This CDR3 has 14 amino acids. CDR1 is KGHDR and CDR2 is SFDVKD in the germline V gene.

This sequence joins TRBV11-1 and TRBJ1-6; the D is unclear. The CDR3 consists of 12 residues. V lost 5 bases and J 8 bases, leaving 7 bases between the germline ends. The germline V gene encodes CDR1 SGHAT and CDR2 FQDESV (reference sequence). The CDR3 DNA is TGTGCCAGCAGCACCTTGTATTCACCCCTCCACTTT. Translation: CASSTLYSPLHF.

There are many counts of this clonotype. The chain combines TRBV3-1 with TRBJ1-6; no definite D call. The V gene lost 2 bases and the J gene lost 10 bases, with 15 bases spanning the gap. The germline gives CDR1 LGHDT, CDR2 YNNKEL (reference sequence). The CDR3 spans 15 residues. CDR3: CASSQQPKGYSPLHF. The CDR3 bases are TGTGCCAGCAGCCAACAACCAAAGGGATACTCACCCCTCCACTTT.

This clonotype was picked up many times. V and J are TRBV6-5 and TRBJ1-1, with TRBD1 matching 8 bases. Trimming took 2 bases from V and 7 from J; bases not matched to a gene: 3. The CDR3 is made up of 13 amino acids. Germline CDR1 is MNHEY and CDR2 is SVGAGI. The CDR3 bases are TGTGCCAGCAGTTACCGGACAGGGTATGAAGCTTTCTTT. As protein: CASSYRTGYEAFF.